This record covers a single T cell receptor beta chain. The target antigen is unknown. The entry originates in a study of T cell repertoires in cytomegalovirus infection. Study-level background: The authors used CMV epitopes that were HLA-C-restricted (recently identified) and HLA-B-restricted (well studied). Public signatures in TCR beta pointed to CMV infection and matching HLA type. Study-wide points: The study identified carriers of CMV plus the relevant HLA from cumulative public TCR beta family frequency.

TCRdb ran MiXCR on the reads and lists one entry per CDR3 protein. The sample holds hundreds of thousands of distinct CDR3 sequences, roughly 33% seen once. This sequence originates from a human donor in good health (CMV status not recorded). Some clones in this sample may be carry-over from other donors' samples. This specimen consisted of cultured PBMCs, obtained from culture after CMV antigen stimulation.

The DNA of the CDR3 is TGCAGCGTTGAATCTGCGGCTAGCGGGGTCCCCGGGGAGCTGTTTTTT. Protein product: CSVESAASGVPGELFF. The genes are TRBV29-1 and TRBJ2-2, with 9 bases identical to TRBD2. The trim removed 2 bases at V and 6 bases at J, leaving 10 bases unmatched. The CDR3 length is 16 residues. Germline V lookup: CDR1 SQVTM, CDR2 ANQGSEA.